This T cell receptor beta chain was found in a study of T cell repertoires in cytomegalovirus infection. This CDR3 is built from 16 residues. J lost 7 bases, V lost 3 bases, and 12 bases had no gene match. Germline V gene sequence: CDR1 ENHRY, CDR2 SYGVKD. TCRdb reprocessed the reads via MiXCR and lists one record per CDR3 protein. Among approximately 700,000 distinct CDR3 sequences, less than 40% were seen once, and the ten largest hold roughly 2.8%. The source is a human donor in good health (CMV status not recorded). Some clones in this sample may be carry-over from other donors' samples. Material: PBMCs. This chain links TRBV10-3 with TRBJ2-1; 7 nucleotides line up with TRBD1. CDR3 protein: CAISELTGRNRNEQFF. The CDR3 DNA reads as TGTGCCATCAGTGAATTGACAGGGCGTAACAGGAATGAGCAGTTCTTC.